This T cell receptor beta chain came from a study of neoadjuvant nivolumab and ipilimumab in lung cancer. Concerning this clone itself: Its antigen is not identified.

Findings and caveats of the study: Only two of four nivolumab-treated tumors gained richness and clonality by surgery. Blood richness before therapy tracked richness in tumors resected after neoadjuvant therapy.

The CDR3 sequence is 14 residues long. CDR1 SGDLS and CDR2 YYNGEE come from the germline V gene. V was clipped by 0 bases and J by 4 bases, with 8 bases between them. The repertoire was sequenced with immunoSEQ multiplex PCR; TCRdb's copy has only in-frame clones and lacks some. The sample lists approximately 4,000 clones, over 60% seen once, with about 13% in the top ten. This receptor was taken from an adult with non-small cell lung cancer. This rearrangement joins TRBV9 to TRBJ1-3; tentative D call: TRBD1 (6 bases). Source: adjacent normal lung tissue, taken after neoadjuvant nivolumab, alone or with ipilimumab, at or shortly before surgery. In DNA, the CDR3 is TGTGCCAGCAGCGTAGCTGGACAGGGAAACACCATATATTTT. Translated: CASSVAGQGNTIYF.